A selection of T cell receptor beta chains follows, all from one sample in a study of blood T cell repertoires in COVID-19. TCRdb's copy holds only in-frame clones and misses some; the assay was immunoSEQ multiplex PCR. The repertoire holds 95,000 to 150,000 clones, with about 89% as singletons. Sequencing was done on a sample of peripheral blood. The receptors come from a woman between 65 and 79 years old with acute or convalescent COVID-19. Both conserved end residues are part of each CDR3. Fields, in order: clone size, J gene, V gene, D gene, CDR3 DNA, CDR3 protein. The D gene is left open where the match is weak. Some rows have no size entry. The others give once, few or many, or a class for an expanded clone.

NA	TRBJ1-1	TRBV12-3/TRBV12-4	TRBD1	TGTGCCAGCAGTTTAACCAGGGGGACTGAAGCTTTCTTT	CASSLTRGTEAFF
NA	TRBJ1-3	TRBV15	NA	TGTGCCACCAGCCCCCGGCGCCCCGGGGGTGGAAACACCATATATTTT	CATSPRRPGGGNTIYF
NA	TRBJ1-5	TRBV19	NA	TGTGCCAGTAGTAAATTTATTGGACACCTATCGGAGCAGCCCCAGCATTTT	CASSKFIGHLSEQPQHF
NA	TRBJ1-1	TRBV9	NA	TGTGCCAGCAGCGTCTATATGAACACTGAAGCTTTCTTT	CASSVYMNTEAFF
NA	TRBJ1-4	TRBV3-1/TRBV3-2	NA	TGTGCCAGCGGCCTCCGAGCGACTAATGAAAAACTGTTTTTT	CASGLRATNEKLFF
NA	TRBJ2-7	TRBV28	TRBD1	TGTGCCAGCAGTTTATATGGGGACAGGGTCGAGCAGTACTTC	CASSLYGDRVEQYF
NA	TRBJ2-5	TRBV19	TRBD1	TGTGCCAGTAGCGACCGACAGGGGCACCAAGAGACCCAGTACTTC	CASSDRQGHQETQYF
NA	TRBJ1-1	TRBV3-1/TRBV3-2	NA	TGTGCCAGCAGCCAAGCTCCAACGGTTGAAGCTTTCTTT	CASSQAPTVEAFF
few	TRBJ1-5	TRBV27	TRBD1	TGTGCCAGCAGTCCTGGGACAGGGGGCTTGCCCCAGCATTTT	CASSPGTGGLPQHF
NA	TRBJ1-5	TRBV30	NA	TGTGCCTGGAGTGTAGGAGGGGCTGGCAATCAGCCCCAGCATTTT	CAWSVGGAGNQPQHF
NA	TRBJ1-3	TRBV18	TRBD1	TGTGCCAGCTCACCTACCGACAGGGGGAACACCATATATTTT	CASSPTDRGNTIYF
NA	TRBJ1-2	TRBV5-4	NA	TGTGCCAGCAGCTTGGGTTTCCTAGCTAACTATGGCTACACCTTC	CASSLGFLANYGYTF
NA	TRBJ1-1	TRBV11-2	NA	TGTGCCAGCAGCTCCCCGACAGTGACGAACACTGAAGCTTTCTTT	CASSSPTVTNTEAFF
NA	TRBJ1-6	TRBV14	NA	TGTGCCAGCAGCCAAGAGGTCGGACCCCTCCACTTT	CASSQEVGPLHF
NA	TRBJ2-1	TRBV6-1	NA	TGTGCCAGCAGTGAAGCGGGCTCTGCCTCATGGCAGTTCTTC	CASSEAGSASWQFF
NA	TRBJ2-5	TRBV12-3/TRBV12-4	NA	TGTGCCAGCAGCCCCCAAGGGAGGGAGACCCAGTACTTC	CASSPQGRETQYF
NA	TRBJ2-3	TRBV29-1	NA	TGCAGCGTTGCTTACGGGGGAAGGGCAGATACGCAGTATTTT	CSVAYGGRADTQYF
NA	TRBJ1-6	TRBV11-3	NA	TGTGCCAGCAGCCTCCACCTCTTCGGGGGAGGTTCACCCCTCCACTTT	CASSLHLFGGGSPLHF
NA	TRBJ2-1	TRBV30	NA	TGTGCCGTTCGGGGCTCCTACAATGAGCAGTTCTTC	CAVRGSYNEQFF
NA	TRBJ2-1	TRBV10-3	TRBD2	TGTGCCATCAGCTCTTCCGGGACTAGCGGGGGGGATGAGCAGTTCTTC	CAISSSGTSGGDEQFF
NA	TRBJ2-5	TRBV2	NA	TGTGCCAGCAGTCGACAGTTGGGGCCACAAGAGACCCAGTACTTC	CASSRQLGPQETQYF
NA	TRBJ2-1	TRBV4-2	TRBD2	TGTGCCAGCAGCCAATCCAGCGGGGATCACTACAATGAGCAGTTCTTC	CASSQSSGDHYNEQFF
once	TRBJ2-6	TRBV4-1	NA	TGCGCCAGCAGCCAAGTTTTGTTCCAGGGTGGGTCTGGGGCCAACGTCCTGACTTTC	CASSQVLFQGGSGANVLTF
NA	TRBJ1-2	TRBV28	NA	TGTGCCAGCAGTTTCCGGGGGGGGTTCGGTGGCTACACCTTC	CASSFRGGFGGYTF